Listed here are 13 T cell receptor beta chains from one sample, sequenced in a study of T cell clonotyping in hematopoietic cell transplantation. Profiled with immunoSEQ multiplex PCR; TCRdb holds only in-frame clones, not every one. The sample has 13,000 or so clones; around 98% are singletons. Specimen: peripheral blood mononuclear cells, collected 30 days after allogeneic stem cell transplant. Receptors originate from a female patient in her fifties or sixties who had an allogeneic stem cell transplant from an unrelated donor, so T cells may come from the graft donor. Some clones in this sample may be carry-over from other donors' samples.

The J gene is TRBJ2-7, the V gene TRBV29-1; 7 bases align to TRBD2. This CDR3 comprises 14 residues. Germline-derived CDR1 and CDR2 are SQVTM and ANQGSEA. Trimming at V came to 7 bases and at J to 0 bases, leaving 9 bases not matched to a gene. CDR3 residues: CSARGGVPSYEQYF. Here the CDR3 DNA reads TGCAGCGCGCGCGGGGGTGTCCCCTCCTACGAGCAGTACTTC.

The rearrangement joins TRBV6-4 to TRBJ2-3; 9 bases agree with TRBD2. The trim removed 0 bases at V and 3 bases at J, leaving 4 bases unmatched. Germline V lookup: CDR1 MRHNA, CDR2 SNTAGT. The CDR3 has 16 amino acids. CDR3 sequence: CASSDSAGGATDTQYF. The CDR3 region has the DNA TGTGCCAGCAGTGACTCCGCGGGGGGGGCGACAGATACGCAGTATTTT.

J is TRBJ1-1 and V is TRBV6-1, with D unclear. CDR1 and CDR2 from the germline V gene are MNHNS and SASEGT. Trimming took off 6 bases at V and 10 bases at J, with 18 bases between the two ends. The CDR3 runs 13 residues. CDR3 nucleotides: TGTGCCAGCAGCCCGGTGATTCGGGAACGAGCTTTCTTT. Protein: CASSPVIRERAFF.

The J gene is TRBJ2-4, the V gene TRBV19; TRBD1 matches 7 bases. V was pared by 3 bases and J by 1 base, with 6 bases of the junction left unmatched. The CDR3 loop spans 16 amino acids. CDR1 is LNHDA, CDR2 SQIVND, per germline (reference sequence). The CDR3 DNA reads as TGTGCCAGTAGTATCGGGACAGTCCGGGCCAAAAACATTCAGTACTTC. The encoded protein is CASSIGTVRAKNIQYF.

This clone came up once. This rearrangement joins TRBV11-2 to TRBJ2-2; D possibly corresponds to TRBD2 (6 bases). The germline V gene has CDR1 SGHAT and CDR2 FQNNGV. The V end lost 3 bases, the J end lost 3 bases, and 8 bases lay between the germline ends. The length of the CDR3 is 14 residues. CDR3 in amino acids: CASSFWGDTGELFF. The CDR3 DNA reads as TGTGCCAGCAGCTTTTGGGGGGACACCGGGGAGCTGTTTTTT.

This chain connects TRBV10-2 to TRBJ1-2; the match to TRBD1 covers 10 bases. Losses at the gene ends were 9 bases for V and 2 bases for J; bases not matched to a gene: 6. CDR1 WSHSY and CDR2 SAAADI come from the germline V gene. The CDR3 sequence is 14 residues long. The CDR3 here is CASVRGQGNYGYTF. The CDR3 bases are TGCGCCAGTGTCCGGGGACAGGGGAACTATGGCTACACCTTC.

The rearrangement joins TRBV7-9 to TRBJ1-6; D not resolved. Germline CDR1 reads SEHNR; CDR2 reads FQNEAQ (reference sequence). V was pared by 3 bases and J by 8 bases, with 8 bases between. This CDR3 is 13 amino acids long. The CDR3 nucleotides read TGTGCCAGCAGCTTGCCAGGTCATTCACCCCTCCACTTT. It yields the protein CASSLPGHSPLHF.

The chain couples TRBV11-2 to TRBJ1-3; the match to TRBD1 covers 10 bases. J lost 7 bases, V lost 2 bases, and 2 bases had no gene match. The CDR3 is made up of 14 amino acids. The germline V gene has CDR1 SGHAT and CDR2 FQNNGV. The chain's CDR3 is CASSLSDRGNTIYF. Here the CDR3 DNA reads TGTGCCAGCAGCTTATCGGACAGGGGGAACACCATATATTTT.

The chain employs TRBV11-2 and TRBJ1-1; a weak D match, TRBD1 (6 bases). V lost 5 bases to trimming and J lost 1 base, with 17 bases between them. Per the germline V gene, CDR1 is SGHAT and CDR2 is FQNNGV. The length of the CDR3 is 16 residues. The CDR3 DNA reads as TGTGCCAGCAGCCAATCCCCAGGGACACCGAACACTGAAGCTTTCTTT. Its translation is CASSQSPGTPNTEAFF.

This chain joins TRBV21-1 and TRBJ2-2; the table gives TRBD1 as D, unverified against the DNA. TRBV21-1 is a documented pseudogene. This CDR3 spans 15 amino acids. This chain's CDR3 is CASSTRQGNTGELFF. In nucleotides, the CDR3 is TGTGCCAGCAGCACTCGACAGGGTAACACCGGGGAGCTGTTTTTT.

The V call is TRBV5-1, the J call TRBJ1-1; the D gene is possibly TRBD1 (6 bases). Per germline, CDR1 SGHRS and CDR2 YFSETQ. CDR3 length equals 15 residues. V lost 4 bases, J lost 1 base, and 14 bases lay in between. CDR3 coding DNA: TGCGCCAGCAGCCCGAGGGAGGGGGGGAACACTGAAGCTTTCTTT. It yields the protein CASSPREGGNTEAFF.

The CDR3 protein is CASRPSPGTGASYEQYF. Written as DNA, the CDR3 is TGTGCCAGCAGGCCATCACCCGGGACAGGGGCTTCCTACGAGCAGTACTTC. The gene calls are TRBV5-6 and TRBJ2-7, with 10 positions matching TRBD1. Germline V gives CDR1 SGHDT, CDR2 YYEEEE. Germline trimming cut 5 bases from V and 1 base from J; bases unmatched to any gene: 12. This CDR3 has 17 residues.

The rearrangement uses TRBV5-4 and TRBJ1-6; D not certain. The germline CDR1 and CDR2 sequences are SGHNT and YYREEE (reference sequence). Trimming removed 4 bases from V and 7 bases from J, with 6 bases in between. The CDR3 length is 12 residues. CDR3 residues: CASSTVNSPLHF. CDR3 in DNA: TGTGCCAGCAGCACCGTAAATTCACCCCTCCACTTT.